This is a list of T cell receptor beta chains from one sample in a study of glioma-infiltrating T cells after dendritic cell vaccination. TCRdb's table, derived via immunoSEQ multiplex PCR, lists solely in-frame clones and lacks some. Here the sample spans approximately 82,000 clones, about 90% being singletons. Source: blood, taken before dendritic cell vaccination. The receptors were sampled from a human donor with glioblastoma. CDR3s include the opening cysteine and the closing phenylalanine or tryptophan. The order of the fields is J gene, clone size, D gene, V gene, CDR3 DNA, CDR3 protein. A D gene is named only where the DNA matches it firmly. For some rows the clone size is stated as once, few or many, or as a class when expanded; others skip it.

>TRBJ1-6|NA|TRBD1|TRBV4-2
TGTGCCAGCAGCCAAGAGACAGGGAATTCACCCCTCCACTTT
CASSQETGNSPLHF
>TRBJ2-1|NA|NA|TRBV9
TGTGCCAGCAGCTTCGACAATGAGCAGTTCTTC
CASSFDNEQFF
>TRBJ1-2|once|TRBD1|TRBV7-2
TGTGCCAGCAGCCAAGGGACAGCCTATGGCTACACCTTC
CASSQGTAYGYTF
>TRBJ2-5|NA|TRBD2|TRBV7-3
TGTGCCAGCAGTCTGGGACTAGCGGGCCCAGAGACCCAGTACTTC
CASSLGLAGPETQYF
>TRBJ2-3|NA|TRBD1|TRBV19
TGTGCCAGTAGTGCGACAGGGGAGACCACAGATACGCAGTATTTT
CASSATGETTDTQYF
>TRBJ2-6|NA|TRBD1|TRBV5-1
TGCGCCAGCAGCCTGGGACAGACTGGGGCCAACGTCCTGACTTTC
CASSLGQTGANVLTF
>TRBJ2-3|NA|NA|TRBV28
TGTGCCAGCCTACTGGCGGCTACAGATACGCAGTATTTT
CASLLAATDTQYF
>TRBJ2-1|once|NA|TRBV29-1
TGCAGCGTTTCCACGAGCTCCTACAATGAGCAGTTCTTC
CSVSTSSYNEQFF
>TRBJ1-2|NA|NA|TRBV6-5
TGTGCCAGCAGTACCAGGGACTATGGCTACACCTTC
CASSTRDYGYTF
>TRBJ2-1|NA|NA|TRBV30
TGTGCCTGGACCTACAAGGGGCAAAGGGACAATGAGCAGTTCTTC
CAWTYKGQRDNEQFF
>TRBJ2-7|NA|TRBD2|TRBV11-2
TGTGCCAGCAGCTTAGATCTTGGACTAGCCTCCGAGCAGTACTTC
CASSLDLGLASEQYF
>TRBJ1-4|NA|NA|TRBV7-9
TGTGCCAGCAGCTTAACAGACACAACTAATGAAAAACTGTTTTTT
CASSLTDTTNEKLFF
>TRBJ1-1|NA|NA|TRBV7-8
TGTGCCAGCAGCAGAAATCGGCCGGGTATCACTGAAGCTTTCTTT
CASSRNRPGITEAFF
>TRBJ2-3|once|NA|TRBV5-1
TGCGCCAGCAGCTTGGGGCAGTTGGCAGATACGCAGTATTTT
CASSLGQLADTQYF
>TRBJ2-7|NA|NA|TRBV2
TGTGCCAGCAGTGTCGCAGTCTACGAGCAGTACTTC
CASSVAVYEQYF
>TRBJ2-1|NA|TRBD2|TRBV7-9
TGTGCCAGCAGCTTTTCACTAGCGGGAGGTCCCTACAATGAGCAGTTCTTC
CASSFSLAGGPYNEQFF
>TRBJ1-1|few|NA|TRBV5-1
TGCGCCAGCAGCTTGGGGGCAGGCCCGAACACTGAAGCTTTCTTT
CASSLGAGPNTEAFF
>TRBJ2-5|once|TRBD1|TRBV6-1
TGTGCCAGCATGACAGGGTTTGGAGAGACCCAGTACTTC
CASMTGFGETQYF
>TRBJ2-6|NA|NA|TRBV30
TGTGCCTGGAGTGTACAGGGTTCTAGCTCTGGGGCCAACGTCCTGACTTTC
CAWSVQGSSSGANVLTF
>TRBJ2-3|once|NA|TRBV10-3
TGTGCCATCTCTAGCGGCACAGATACGCAGTATTTT
CAISSGTDTQYF
>TRBJ1-5|NA|NA|TRBV9
TGTGCCAGCATTAGCCCCAACCTCTATAGCAATCAGCCCCAGCATTTT
CASISPNLYSNQPQHF
>TRBJ2-7|NA|TRBD1|TRBV13
TGTGCCAGCAGCTTCCGGGACAGGGGTATAAACTTC
CASSFRDRGINF
>TRBJ1-1|NA|TRBD1|TRBV10-3
TGTGCCATCAGTGGGACAGGGAACACTGAAGCTTTCTTT
CAISGTGNTEAFF
>TRBJ2-3|NA|TRBD1|TRBV29-1
TGCAGCCTTCGGACAGGGTGGGGCACAGATACGCAGTATTTT
CSLRTGWGTDTQYF
>TRBJ2-7|few|NA|TRBV9
TGTGCCAGCAGCGTACAGGGTTCCACCTACGAGCAGTACTTC
CASSVQGSTYEQYF